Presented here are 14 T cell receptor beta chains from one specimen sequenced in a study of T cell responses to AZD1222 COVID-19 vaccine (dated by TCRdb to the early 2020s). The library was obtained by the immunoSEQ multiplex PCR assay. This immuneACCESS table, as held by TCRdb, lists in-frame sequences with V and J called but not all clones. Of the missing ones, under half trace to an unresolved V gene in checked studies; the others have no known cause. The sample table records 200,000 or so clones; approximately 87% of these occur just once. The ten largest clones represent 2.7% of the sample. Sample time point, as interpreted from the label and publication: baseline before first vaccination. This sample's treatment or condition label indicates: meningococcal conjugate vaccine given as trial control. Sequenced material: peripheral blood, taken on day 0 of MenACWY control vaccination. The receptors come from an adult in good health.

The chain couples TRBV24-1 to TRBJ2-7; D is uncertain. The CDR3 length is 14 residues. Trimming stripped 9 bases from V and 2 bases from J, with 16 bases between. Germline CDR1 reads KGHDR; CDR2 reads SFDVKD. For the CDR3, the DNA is TGTGCCACCGCCCCCTCAGGTGGGGCCTACGAGCAGTACTTC. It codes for CATAPSGGAYEQYF.

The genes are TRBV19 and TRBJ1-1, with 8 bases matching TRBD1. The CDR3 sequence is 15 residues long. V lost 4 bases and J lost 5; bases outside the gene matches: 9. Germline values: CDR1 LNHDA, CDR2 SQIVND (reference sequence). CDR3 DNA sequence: TGTGCCAGTAGTAGCCCCGGACAGGGAGGGACTGAAGCTTTCTTT. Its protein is CASSSPGQGGTEAFF.

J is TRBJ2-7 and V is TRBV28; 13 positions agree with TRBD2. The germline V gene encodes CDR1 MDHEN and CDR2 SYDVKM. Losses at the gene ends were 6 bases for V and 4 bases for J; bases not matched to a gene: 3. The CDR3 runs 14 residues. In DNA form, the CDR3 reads TGTGCCAGCAGACCGGGACTAGCGGGATACGAGCAGTACTTC. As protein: CASRPGLAGYEQYF.

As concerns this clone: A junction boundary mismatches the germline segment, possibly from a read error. For the CDR3, the DNA is TGTGCCAGTAGTTTCGACAGCTCGCGTCAGCCCCAGCATTTT. Protein sequence: CASSFDSSRQPQHF. The J gene is TRBJ1-5, the V gene TRBV6-2 or TRBV6-3; D might be TRBD1 (5 bases). This CDR3 contains 14 residues. CDR1 and CDR2 (germline): MNHEY, SVGEGT.

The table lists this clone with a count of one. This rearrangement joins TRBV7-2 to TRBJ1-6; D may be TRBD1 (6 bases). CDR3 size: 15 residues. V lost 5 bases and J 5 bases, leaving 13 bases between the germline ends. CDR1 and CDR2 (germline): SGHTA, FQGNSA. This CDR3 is CASSRQGLNNSPLHF. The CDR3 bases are TGTGCCAGCAGCCGCCAGGGGCTCAATAATTCACCCCTCCACTTT.

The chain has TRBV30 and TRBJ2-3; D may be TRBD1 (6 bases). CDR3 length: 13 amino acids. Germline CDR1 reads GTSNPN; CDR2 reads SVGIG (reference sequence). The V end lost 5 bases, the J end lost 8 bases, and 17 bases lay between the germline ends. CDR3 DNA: TGTGCCTGGGGCGCCAACAGGGAGAGTACGCAGTATTTT. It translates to CAWGANRESTQYF.

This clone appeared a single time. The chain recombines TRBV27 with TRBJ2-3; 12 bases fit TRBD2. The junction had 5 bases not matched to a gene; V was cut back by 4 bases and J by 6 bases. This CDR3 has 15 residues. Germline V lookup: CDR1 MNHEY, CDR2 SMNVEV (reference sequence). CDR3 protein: CASSSRLAGVDTQYF. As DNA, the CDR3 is TGTGCCAGCAGTTCTCGACTAGCGGGGGTCGATACGCAGTATTTT.

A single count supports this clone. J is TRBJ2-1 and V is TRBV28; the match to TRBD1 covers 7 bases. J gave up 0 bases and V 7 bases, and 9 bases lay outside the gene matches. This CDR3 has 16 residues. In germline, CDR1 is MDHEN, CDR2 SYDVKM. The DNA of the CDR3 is TGTGCCAGCACCCCACAGGGGATAAGCTCCTACAATGAGCAGTTCTTC. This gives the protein CASTPQGISSYNEQFF.

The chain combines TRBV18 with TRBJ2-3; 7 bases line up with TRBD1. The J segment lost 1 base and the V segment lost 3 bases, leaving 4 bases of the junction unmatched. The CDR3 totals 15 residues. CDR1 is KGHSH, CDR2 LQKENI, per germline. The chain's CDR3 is CASSPGQDRTDTQYF. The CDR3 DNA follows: TGTGCCAGCTCACCCGGACAGGACCGCACAGATACGCAGTATTTT. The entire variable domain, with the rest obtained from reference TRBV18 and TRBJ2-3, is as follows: NAGVMQNPRHLVRRRGQEARLRCSPMKGHSHVYWYRQLPEEGLKFMVYLQKENIIDESGMPKERFSAEFPKEGPSILRIQQVVRGDSAAYFCASSPGQDRTDTQYFGPGTRLTVL.

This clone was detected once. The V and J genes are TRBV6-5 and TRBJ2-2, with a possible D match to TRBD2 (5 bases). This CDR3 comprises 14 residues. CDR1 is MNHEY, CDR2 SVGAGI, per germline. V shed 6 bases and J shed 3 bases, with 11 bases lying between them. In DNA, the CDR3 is TGTGCCAGCAGAGGAGCGGTGTACACCGGGGAGCTGTTTTTT. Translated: CASRGAVYTGELFF.

DNA for the CDR3: TGTGCCAGCACCCTGGACAGGGAGGGAGGCTACACCTTC. Residues: CASTLDREGGYTF. This sequence joins TRBV7-8 and TRBJ1-2; the match to TRBD1 covers 8 bases. The CDR3 loop spans 13 amino acids. V lost 7 bases and J lost 8; bases outside the gene matches: 9. Germline V CDR1 and CDR2: SGHVS, FQNEAQ.

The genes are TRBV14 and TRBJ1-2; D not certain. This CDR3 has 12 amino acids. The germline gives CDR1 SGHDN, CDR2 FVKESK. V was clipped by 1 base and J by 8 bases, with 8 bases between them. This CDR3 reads CASSQAMRGYTF. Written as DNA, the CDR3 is TGTGCCAGCAGCCAAGCGATGAGGGGCTACACCTTC. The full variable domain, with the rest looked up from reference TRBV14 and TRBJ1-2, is EAGVTQFPSHSVIEKGQTVTLRCDPISGHDNLYWYRRVMGKEIKFLLHFVKESKQDESGMPNNRFLAERTGGTYSTLKVQPAELEDSGVYFCASSQAMRGYTFGSGTRLTVV.

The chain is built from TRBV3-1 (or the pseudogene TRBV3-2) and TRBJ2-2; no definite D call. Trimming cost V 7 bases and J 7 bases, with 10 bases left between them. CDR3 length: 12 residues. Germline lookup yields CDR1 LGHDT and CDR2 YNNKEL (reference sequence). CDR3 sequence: CASMGGFGELFF. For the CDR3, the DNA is TGTGCCAGCATGGGCGGTTTCGGGGAGCTGTTTTTT.

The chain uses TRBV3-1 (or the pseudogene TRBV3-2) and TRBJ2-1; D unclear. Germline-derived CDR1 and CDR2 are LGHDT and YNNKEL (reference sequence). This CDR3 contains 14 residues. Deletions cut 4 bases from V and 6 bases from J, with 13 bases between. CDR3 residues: CASSLSHPTNEQFF. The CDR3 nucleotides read TGTGCCAGCAGCCTCAGCCATCCGACCAATGAGCAGTTCTTC.